One and the same sample provided the 4 T cell receptor beta chains below, sequenced in a study of T-cell reconstitution after alpha-beta-depleted transplantation in children. Unique molecular identifiers featured in how the TCRbeta library was prepared. Each CDR3 protein is one row after TCRdb ran MiXCR on the PCR reads. The sample shows about 470,000 distinct CDR3 sequences, approximately 42% of them seen only once. This sample comprised PBMCs, obtained before TCRalphabeta/CD19-depleted stem cell transplant. These receptors all stem from a girl aged 2 to 9 with aplastic anemia, due to receive a stem cell transplant.

The chain combines TRBV5-1 with TRBJ2-1; 9 bases match TRBD2. CDR3 size: 17 residues. V lost 2 bases and J lost 4; bases outside the gene matches: 10. CDR1 is SGHRS, CDR2 YFSETQ, per germline. The CDR3 region is CASSLVSGTSSYNEQFF. CDR3 DNA: TGCGCCAGCAGCTTAGTCTCCGGGACTAGCAGTTACAATGAGCAGTTCTTC.

Only a few counts were recorded for this clonotype. This chain joins TRBV6-2 or TRBV6-3 and TRBJ1-5; the match to TRBD1 covers 9 bases. The germline V gene has CDR1 MNHEY and CDR2 SVGEGT. V lost 8 bases, J lost 6 bases, and 14 bases stayed unmatched. There are 16 residues in the CDR3. CDR3 DNA: TGTGCCAGCGGTGCTTTCCGGGACAGGGACCGTCAGCCCCAGCATTTT. This gives the protein CASGAFRDRDRQPQHF.

The V call is TRBV5-1, the J call TRBJ1-2; 7 nucleotides agree with TRBD1. Germline lookup yields CDR1 SGHRS and CDR2 YFSETQ. With 0 bases clipped from V and 4 bases from J, the junction kept 6 bases outside the gene matches. The CDR3 has 15 amino acids. The CDR3 protein is CASSLDRGQGYGYTF. The CDR3 coding sequence is TGCGCCAGCAGCTTGGATAGGGGGCAAGGCTATGGCTACACCTTC. Together with reference TRBV5-1 and TRBJ1-2, the CDR3 gives the full variable domain: KAGVTQTPRYLIKTRGQQVTLSCSPISGHRSVSWYQQTPGQGLQFLFEYFSETQRNKGNFPGRFSGRQFSNSRSEMNVSTLELGDSALYLCASSLDRGQGYGYTFGSGTRLTVV.

This clonotype was observed a handful of times. The chain is built from TRBV5-6 and TRBJ1-1; D gene uncertain. The CDR3 sequence is 16 residues long. Germline V gives CDR1 SGHDT, CDR2 YYEEEE. V lost 0 bases to trimming and J lost 5 bases, with 17 bases between them. The CDR3 spells CASSLAPGREGTEAFF. CDR3 coding DNA: TGTGCCAGCAGCTTGGCCCCGGGCCGGGAAGGGACTGAAGCTTTCTTT.